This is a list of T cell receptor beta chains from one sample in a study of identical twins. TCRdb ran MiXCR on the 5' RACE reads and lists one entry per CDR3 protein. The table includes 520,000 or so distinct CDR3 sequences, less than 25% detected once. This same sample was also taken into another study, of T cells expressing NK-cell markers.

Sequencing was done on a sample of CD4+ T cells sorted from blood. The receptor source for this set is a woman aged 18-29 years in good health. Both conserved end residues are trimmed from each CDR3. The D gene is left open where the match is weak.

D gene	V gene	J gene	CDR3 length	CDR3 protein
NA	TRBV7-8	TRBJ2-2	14	ASSPMGRTNTGELF
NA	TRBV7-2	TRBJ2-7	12	ASSSAVSTYEQY
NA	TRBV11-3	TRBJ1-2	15	ASSPSRGRAVNYGYT
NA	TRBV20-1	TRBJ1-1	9	SALRLVMAF
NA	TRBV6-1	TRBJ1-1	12	AAGSPTMNTEAF
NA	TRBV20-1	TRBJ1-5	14	SAKRTTASSGQPQH
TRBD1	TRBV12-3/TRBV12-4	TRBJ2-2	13	ASSSRTGTTGELF
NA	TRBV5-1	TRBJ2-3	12	ASRDGLSTDTQY
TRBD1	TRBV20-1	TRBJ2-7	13	SARGGGTGFYEQY
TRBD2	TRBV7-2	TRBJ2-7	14	ASSLQPGLDPYEQY
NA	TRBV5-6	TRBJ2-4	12	ASSRQVEGTGQY
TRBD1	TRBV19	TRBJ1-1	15	ASSIDVTGGMNTEAF
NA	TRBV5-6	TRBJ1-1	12	ASSLSRPNTEAF
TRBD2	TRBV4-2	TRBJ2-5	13	ASSDIAGGQETQY
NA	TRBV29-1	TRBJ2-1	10	SVEGNYNEQF
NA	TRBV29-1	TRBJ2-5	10	SVVGQGGTQY
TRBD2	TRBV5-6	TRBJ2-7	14	ASSLELADQRNEQY
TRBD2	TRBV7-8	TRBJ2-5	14	ASLMRGLADQETQY
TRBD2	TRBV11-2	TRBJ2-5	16	ASSFGLAGTVIQETQY
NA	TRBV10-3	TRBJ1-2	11	AIRPTDGYGYT
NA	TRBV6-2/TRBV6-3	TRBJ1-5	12	ASSSPGGYQPQH
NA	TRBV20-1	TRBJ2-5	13	SAPPGGGGLETQY
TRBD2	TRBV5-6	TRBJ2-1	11	ASSPGTTNEQF
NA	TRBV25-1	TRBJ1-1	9	ASSENRWAF
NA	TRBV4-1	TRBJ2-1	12	ASSQVSDHNEQF
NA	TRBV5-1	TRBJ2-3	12	ASSYLGRTDTQY
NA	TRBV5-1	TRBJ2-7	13	ASSLVTGFTYEQY
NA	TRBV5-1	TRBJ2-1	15	ASSLEAGLSSYNEQF
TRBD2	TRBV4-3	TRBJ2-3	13	ASSQDRLAGLPQY
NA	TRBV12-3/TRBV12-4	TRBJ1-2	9	ASGREDGYT
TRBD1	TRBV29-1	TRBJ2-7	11	SVQTGGLDEQY
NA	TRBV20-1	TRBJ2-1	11	SAIRGGGDEQF
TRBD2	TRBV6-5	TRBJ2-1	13	ASSSTAGLYNEQF
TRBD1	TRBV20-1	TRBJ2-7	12	SATGTGPSYEQY
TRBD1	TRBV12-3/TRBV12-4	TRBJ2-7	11	ASARDRAYEQY